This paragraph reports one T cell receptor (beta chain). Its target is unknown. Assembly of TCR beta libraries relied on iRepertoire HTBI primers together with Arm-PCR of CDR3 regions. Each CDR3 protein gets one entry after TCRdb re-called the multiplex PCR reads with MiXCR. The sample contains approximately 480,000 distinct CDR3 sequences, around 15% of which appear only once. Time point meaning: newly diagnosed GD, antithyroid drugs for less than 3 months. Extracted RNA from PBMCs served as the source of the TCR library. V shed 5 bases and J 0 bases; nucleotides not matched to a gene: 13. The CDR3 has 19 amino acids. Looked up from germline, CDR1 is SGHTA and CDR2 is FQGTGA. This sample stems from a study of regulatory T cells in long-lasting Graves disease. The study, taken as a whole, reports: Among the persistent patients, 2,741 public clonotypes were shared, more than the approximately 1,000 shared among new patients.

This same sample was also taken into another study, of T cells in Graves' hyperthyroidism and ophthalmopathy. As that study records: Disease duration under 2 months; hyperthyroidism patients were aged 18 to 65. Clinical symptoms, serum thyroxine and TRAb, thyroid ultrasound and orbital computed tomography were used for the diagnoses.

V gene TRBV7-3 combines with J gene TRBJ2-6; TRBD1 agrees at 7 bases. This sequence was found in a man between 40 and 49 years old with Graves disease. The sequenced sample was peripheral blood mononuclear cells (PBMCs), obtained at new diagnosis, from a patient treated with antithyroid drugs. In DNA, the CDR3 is TGTGCCAGCAGCCGAGGTCTGGGACAGACCTTCTCTGGGGCCAACGTCCTGACTTTC. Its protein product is CASSRGLGQTFSGANVLTF.